These T cell receptor beta chains were read from a single sample in a study of T cell repertoires and HLA-DP antigens. The protocol was immunoSEQ multiplex PCR, while the TCRdb copy is restricted to in-frame clones and leaves out a portion. In the table there are around 90,000 clones, about 89% of which are singletons. These TCRs' antigens remain unknown. Material for sequencing was CD4+ T cells from PBMCs. All receptors derive from a man in his fifties in good health and CMV-seronegative. CDR3s include the opening cysteine and the closing phenylalanine or tryptophan. Fields, in order: CDR3 DNA, CDR3 protein, V gene, J gene, CDR3 length, clone size, D gene. A D gene is named only where the DNA matches it firmly. Not every row has a clone size; where given, it reads once, few, many or a size class.

TGTGCCAGCAGTCTTGAGCGGGGGGGCCCTGAGACCCAGTACTTC	CASSLERGGPETQYF	TRBV2	TRBJ2-5	15	.	TRBD2
TGTGCCAGCAGGGCAGAGAAGGACAGGGACGAGCAGTACTTC	CASRAEKDRDEQYF	TRBV6-5	TRBJ2-7	14	.	TRBD1
TGTGCCAGCAGAGATAGGGACAGGAGCCGATCCTACGAGCAGTACTTC	CASRDRDRSRSYEQYF	TRBV5-8	TRBJ2-7	16	.	TRBD1
TGCGCCAGTGCGGGGACAGGGACCTACGAGCAGTACTTC	CASAGTGTYEQYF	TRBV4-3	TRBJ2-7	13	.	TRBD1
TGTGCCAGCAGCTTGGTCGGGGGGACACTCGACTATGGCTACACCTTC	CASSLVGGTLDYGYTF	TRBV5-6	TRBJ1-2	16	.	.
TGTGCCAGCAGTGAATATAAGGGCCGGAACACTGAAGCTTTCTTT	CASSEYKGRNTEAFF	TRBV25-1	TRBJ1-1	15	.	.
TGTGCCAGTAGTTTGGGACAGAGTTATCAGCCCCAGCATTTT	CASSLGQSYQPQHF	TRBV19	TRBJ1-5	14	.	TRBD1
TGCGCCAGCAGCTCGGGGTTGTGGGGGGCGGAAGTATTGGCTTTCTTT	CASSSGLWGAEVLAFF	TRBV5-1	TRBJ1-1	16	.	.
TGTGCCAGCTCACAGGGGGGGAATAGCAATCAGCCCCAGCATTTT	CASSQGGNSNQPQHF	TRBV18	TRBJ1-5	15	.	.
TGTGCCTGGAGTCCGGGACAGGTATATGGCTACACCTTC	CAWSPGQVYGYTF	TRBV30	TRBJ1-2	13	.	TRBD1
TGTGCCAGCAGTTCCGTACAGGGGGTCTCCTACGAGCAGTACTTC	CASSSVQGVSYEQYF	TRBV27	TRBJ2-7	15	.	TRBD1
TGCGCCAGCAGTGATACTAGAACAAGCGAGCAGTACTTC	CASSDTRTSEQYF	TRBV10-2	TRBJ2-7	13	.	.
TGTGCCAGTAGCAGGGGATCTGTTTCAGATACGCAGTATTTT	CASSRGSVSDTQYF	TRBV19	TRBJ2-3	14	.	.
TGCAGCGTGGGACATCGCTATGGCTACACCTTC	CSVGHRYGYTF	TRBV29-1	TRBJ1-2	11	few	.
TGTGCCAGCATTCCCTCCCCTCGGCGGATACTGAACACTGAAGCTTTCTTT	CASIPSPRRILNTEAFF	TRBV7-2	TRBJ1-1	17	.	.
TGTGCCAGCAGCCCGCCCCACCCAGCGCAGTATTTT	CASSPPHPAQYF	TRBV7-2	TRBJ2-3	12	.	.
TGTGCCAGCAGCGTTGATGGGGACTATGGCTACACCTTC	CASSVDGDYGYTF	TRBV9	TRBJ1-2	13	.	.
TGTGCCAGCAGCTTGCAGGGGGCGGTAAGTCACGAGCAGTACTTC	CASSLQGAVSHEQYF	TRBV7-8	TRBJ2-7	15	once	TRBD1
TGTGCCAGCAGCTTAACGGTTAACAGGGGGAACACCGGGGAGCTGTTTTTT	CASSLTVNRGNTGELFF	TRBV7-9	TRBJ2-2	17	.	TRBD1
TGCGCCAGCCGACAGCAAGAGACCCAGTACTTC	CASRQQETQYF	TRBV5-1	TRBJ2-5	11	once	.
TGTGCCAGCAGCCAAGATGAACGAAATAAATACGAGCAGTACTTC	CASSQDERNKYEQYF	TRBV4-2	TRBJ2-7	15	once	.
TGTGCCAGCAGGGAAGGGACAGGGGCTAGTGGCTACACCTTC	CASREGTGASGYTF	TRBV6-1	TRBJ1-2	14	.	TRBD1